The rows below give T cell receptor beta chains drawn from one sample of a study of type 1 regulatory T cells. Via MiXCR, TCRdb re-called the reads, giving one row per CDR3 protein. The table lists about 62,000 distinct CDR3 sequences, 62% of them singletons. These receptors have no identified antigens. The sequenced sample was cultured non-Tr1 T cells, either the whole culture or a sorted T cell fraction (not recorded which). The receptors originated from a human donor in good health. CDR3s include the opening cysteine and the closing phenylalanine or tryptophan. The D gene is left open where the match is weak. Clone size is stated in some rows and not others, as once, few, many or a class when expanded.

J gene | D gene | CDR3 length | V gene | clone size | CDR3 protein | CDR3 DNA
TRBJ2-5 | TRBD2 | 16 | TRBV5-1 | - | CASSLVGSGILETQYF | TGCGCCAGCAGCTTGGTTGGTAGCGGGATTTTAGAGACCCAGTACTTC
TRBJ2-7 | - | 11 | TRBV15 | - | CATSGLYEQYF | TGTGCCACCAGCGGATTATACGAGCAGTACTTC
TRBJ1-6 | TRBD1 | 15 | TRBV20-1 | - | CSARDRMNYNSPLHF | TGCAGTGCTCGGGACAGGATGAACTATAATTCACCCCTCCACTTT
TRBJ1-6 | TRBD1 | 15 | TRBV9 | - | CASSLSGTGNSPLHF | TGTGCCAGCAGCCTCTCAGGGACAGGGAATTCACCCCTCCACTTT
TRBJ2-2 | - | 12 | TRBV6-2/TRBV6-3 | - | CASNRNTGELFF | TGTGCCAGCAATAGAAACACCGGGGAGCTGTTTTTT
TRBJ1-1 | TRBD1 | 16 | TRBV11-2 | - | CASSPIDRERNTEAFF | TGTGCCAGCAGCCCAATTGACAGGGAGCGGAACACTGAAGCTTTCTTT
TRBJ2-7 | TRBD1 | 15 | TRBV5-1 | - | CASSLDTGAPYEQYF | TGCGCCAGCAGCTTGGACACAGGGGCTCCCTACGAGCAGTACTTC
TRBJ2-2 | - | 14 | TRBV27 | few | CASSPGPVSGELFF | TGTGCCAGCAGTCCCGGACCCGTCTCCGGGGAGCTGTTTTTT
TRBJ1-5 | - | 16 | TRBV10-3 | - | CAISESKSKGNQPQHF | TGTGCCATCAGTGAGTCGAAGTCCAAGGGGAATCAGCCCCAGCATTTT
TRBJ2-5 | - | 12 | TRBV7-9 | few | CASSLEAGTQYF | TGTGCCAGCAGCTTAGAAGCCGGAACCCAGTACTTC
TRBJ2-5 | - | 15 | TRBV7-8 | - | CASSLSLSGQETQYF | TGTGCCAGCAGCTTATCTCTTAGCGGCCAAGAGACCCAGTACTTC
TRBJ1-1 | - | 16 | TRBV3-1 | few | CASSSPLGGENTEAFF | TGTGCCAGCAGCTCACCCCTCGGGGGAGAGAACACTGAAGCTTTCTTT
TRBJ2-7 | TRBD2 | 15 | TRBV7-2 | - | CASSPEGGALYEQYF | TGTGCCAGCAGCCCAGAGGGAGGGGCCTTGTACGAGCAGTACTTC
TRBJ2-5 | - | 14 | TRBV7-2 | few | CASSFSWVQETQYF | TGTGCCAGCAGCTTTTCGTGGGTACAAGAGACCCAGTACTTC
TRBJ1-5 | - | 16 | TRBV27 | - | CASSPGRMRSNQPQHF | TGTGCCAGCAGTCCCGGACGGATGCGGAGCAATCAGCCCCAGCATTTT
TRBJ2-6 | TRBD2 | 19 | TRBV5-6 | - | CASTLTSGRSTSGANVLTF | TGTGCCAGCACATTGACTAGCGGGAGGTCCACGTCTGGGGCCAACGTCCTGACTTTC
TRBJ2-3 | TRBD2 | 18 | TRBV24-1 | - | CATSDPQPSGSWTDTQYF | TGTGCCACCAGTGATCCCCAACCGAGCGGGAGCTGGACAGATACGCAGTATTTT
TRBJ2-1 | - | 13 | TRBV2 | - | CASSAEVTNEQFF | TGTGCCAGCAGTGCCGAGGTCACCAATGAGCAGTTCTTC
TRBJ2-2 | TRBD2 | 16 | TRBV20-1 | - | CSARPAGLAFTGELFF | TGCAGTGCTAGACCGGCGGGACTAGCTTTCACCGGGGAGCTGTTTTTT
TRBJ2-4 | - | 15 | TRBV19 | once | CASSMRGRAKNIQYF | TGTGCCAGTAGTATGAGGGGGAGGGCCAAAAACATTCAGTACTTC
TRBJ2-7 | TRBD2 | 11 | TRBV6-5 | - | CASGRAFEQYF | TGTGCCAGCGGGAGGGCCTTCGAGCAGTACTTC
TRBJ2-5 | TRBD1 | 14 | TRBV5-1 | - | CASSPRDRGETQYF | TGCGCCAGCAGCCCACGGGACAGGGGAGAGACCCAGTACTTC
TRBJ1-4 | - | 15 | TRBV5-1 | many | CASSLAPGMEEKLFF | TGCGCCAGCAGCTTGGCTCCAGGGATGGAGGAAAAACTGTTTTTT
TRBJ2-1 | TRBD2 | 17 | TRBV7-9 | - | CASSLRLGLADYNEQFF | TGTGCCAGCAGCTTACGCCTTGGACTAGCGGACTACAATGAGCAGTTCTTC
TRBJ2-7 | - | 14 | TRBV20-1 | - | CSAAALLGSYEQYF | TGCAGTGCTGCAGCGCTCCTTGGCTCCTACGAGCAGTACTTC
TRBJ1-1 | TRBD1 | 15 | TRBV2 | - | CASTRIGTANIEAFF | TGTGCCAGCACCAGAATAGGGACAGCGAATATTGAAGCTTTCTTT
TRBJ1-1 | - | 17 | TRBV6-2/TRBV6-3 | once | CASSSVGSSLMNTEAFF | TGTGCCAGCAGCTCCGTCGGAAGCTCCTTAATGAACACTGAAGCTTTCTTT
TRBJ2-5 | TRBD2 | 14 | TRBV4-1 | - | CASSKPSGQETQYF | TGCGCCAGCAGCAAGCCTAGCGGCCAAGAGACCCAGTACTTC
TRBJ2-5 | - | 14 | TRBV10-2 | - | CASSEYGQQQTQYF | TGCGCCAGCAGTGAGTACGGACAGCAGCAGACCCAGTACTTC
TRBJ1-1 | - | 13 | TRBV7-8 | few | CASSLWVNTEAFF | TGTGCCAGCAGCTTATGGGTGAACACTGAAGCTTTCTTT
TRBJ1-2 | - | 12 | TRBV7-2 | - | CASSFAGYGYTF | TGTGCCAGCAGCTTTGCGGGGTATGGCTACACCTTC
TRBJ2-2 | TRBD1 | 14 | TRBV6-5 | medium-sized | CATKGQGLIGELFF | TGTGCCACCAAGGGACAGGGGTTAATCGGGGAGCTGTTTTTT
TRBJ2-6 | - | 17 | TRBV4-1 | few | CASSQAQGGAGANVLTF | TGCGCCAGCAGCCAAGCGCAGGGAGGAGCTGGGGCCAACGTCCTGACTTTC
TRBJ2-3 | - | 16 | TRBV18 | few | CASSPRNSGNTDTQYF | TGTGCCAGCTCACCACGAAATTCCGGAAACACAGATACGCAGTATTTT
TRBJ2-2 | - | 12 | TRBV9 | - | CASSFNTGELFF | TGTGCCAGCAGTTTCAACACCGGGGAGCTTTTTTTT
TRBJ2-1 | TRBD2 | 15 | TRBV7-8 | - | CASSLIRGSYNEQFF | TGTGCCAGCAGCTTAATCCGCGGGAGTTACAATGAGCAGTTCTTC
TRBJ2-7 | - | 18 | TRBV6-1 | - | CASSAGTASSVSFREQYF | TGTGCCAGCAGCGCCGGGACAGCCTCTAGCGTCTCCTTTCGCGAGCAGTACTTC
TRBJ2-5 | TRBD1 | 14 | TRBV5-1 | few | CASSSTGGQETQYF | TGCGCCAGCAGCTCGACAGGGGGACAAGAGACCCAGTACTTC
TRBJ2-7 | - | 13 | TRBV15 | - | CATSRDSGDKKYF | TGTGCCACCAGCAGAGATTCGGGTGACAAAAAGTACTTC
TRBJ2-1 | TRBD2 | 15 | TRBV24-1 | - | CATSEGLADYNEQFF | TGTGCCACCAGTGAGGGACTAGCGGACTACAATGAGCAGTTCTTC
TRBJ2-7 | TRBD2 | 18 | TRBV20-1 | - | CSARGQRTSGSSPYEQYF | TGCAGTGCTAGAGGCCAGCGAACCAGCGGGAGTAGCCCCTACGAGCAGTACTTC
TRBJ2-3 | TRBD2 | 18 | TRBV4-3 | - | CASSQELAGGPGTDTQYF | TGCGCCAGCAGCCAAGAACTAGCGGGAGGGCCTGGCACAGATACGCAGTATTTT
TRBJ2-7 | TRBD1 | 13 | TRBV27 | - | CASRGQGFYEQYF | TGTGCCAGCAGGGGACAGGGCTTCTACGAGCAGTACTTC
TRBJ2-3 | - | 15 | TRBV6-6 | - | CASSVLGENTDTQYF | TGTGCCAGCAGCGTACTAGGGGAGAACACAGATACGCAGTATTTT
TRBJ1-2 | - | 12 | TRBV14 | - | CASSQDRIGYTF | TGTGCCAGCAGCCAAGATCGGATCGGCTACACCTTC